This T cell receptor beta chain was recovered during a study of PD-L1 blockade in urothelial cancer. Synthetic analogs of TCR templates were spiked into every PCR. Sequencing was performed with immunoSEQ multiplex PCR; in TCRdb, only in-frame clones are kept and a portion is missing. This table holds about 50,000 clones, approximately 81% found once. The germline V gene encodes CDR1 MNHNS and CDR2 SASEGT. The V end was cut by 6 bases, the J end by 6 bases, with 15 bases between. The CDR3 is made up of 13 amino acids. Sample time point: pretreatment peripheral blood. The J gene is TRBJ2-7, the V gene TRBV6-1; weak D call: TRBD1 (5 bases). This sequence was found in a man aged 65-85 years with urothelial cancer. The sample in question was PBMCs, obtained around atezolizumab (anti-PD-L1) treatment. The CDR3 DNA reads as TGTGCCAGCAGCCACGACAGCGTCTCCGAGCAGTACTTC. It specifies CASSHDSVSEQYF.